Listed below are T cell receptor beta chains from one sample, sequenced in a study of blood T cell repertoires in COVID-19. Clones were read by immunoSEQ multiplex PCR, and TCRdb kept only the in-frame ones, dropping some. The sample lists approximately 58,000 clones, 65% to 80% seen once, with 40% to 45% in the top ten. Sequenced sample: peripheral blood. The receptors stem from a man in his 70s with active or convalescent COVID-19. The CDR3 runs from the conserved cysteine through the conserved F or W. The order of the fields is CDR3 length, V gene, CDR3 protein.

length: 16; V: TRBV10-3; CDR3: CAISESRGITGAEAFF
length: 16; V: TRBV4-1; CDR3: CASSQLGGTGEHEQYF
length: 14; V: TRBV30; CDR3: CAWSWSGQIYEQYF
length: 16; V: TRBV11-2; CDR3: CASSRGRGGGLYGYTF
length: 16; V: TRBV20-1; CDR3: CSASVSVTGAHNEQFF
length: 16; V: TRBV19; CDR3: CASSIREDLSTGELFF
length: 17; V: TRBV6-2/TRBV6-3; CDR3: CASSPRDRQGAYTEAFF
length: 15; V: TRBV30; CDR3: CAWSRGHGSRPPLHF
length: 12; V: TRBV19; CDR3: CASSAPRAVQFF
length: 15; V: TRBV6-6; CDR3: CASKSGLSSSYEQYF
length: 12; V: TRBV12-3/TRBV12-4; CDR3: CASSYTMNEQYF
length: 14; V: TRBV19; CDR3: CASSIERGTTEAFF
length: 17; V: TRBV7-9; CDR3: CASASGGSSFFNYGYTF
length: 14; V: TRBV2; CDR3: CASSAGLGNQPQHF
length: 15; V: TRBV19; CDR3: CASNPGQTTYQPQHF
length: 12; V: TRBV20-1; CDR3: CSASRGRTEAFF
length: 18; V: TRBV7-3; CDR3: CASSLGPIDSSGANVLTF
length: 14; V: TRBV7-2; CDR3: CASSGTTGVYGYTF
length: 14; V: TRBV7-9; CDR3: CASSPGLSTDTQYF
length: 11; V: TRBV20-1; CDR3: CSARKGNEQFF
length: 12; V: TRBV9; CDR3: CASSVLDSEAFF
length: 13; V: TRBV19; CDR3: CASSIQDLYGYTF
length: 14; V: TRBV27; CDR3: CASSLMDSYNEQFF
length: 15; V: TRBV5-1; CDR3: CASSLGGQGAEKLFF
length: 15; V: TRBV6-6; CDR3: CASSYSVRASHEQYF
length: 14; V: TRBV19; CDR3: CACSGQGRTTEAFF
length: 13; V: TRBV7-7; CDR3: CASSLQEHSPLHF
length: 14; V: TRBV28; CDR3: CASAYPGLNTEAFF
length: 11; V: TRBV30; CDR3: CAWTPGGGYTF
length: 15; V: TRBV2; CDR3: CASTKQGGPNEKLFF
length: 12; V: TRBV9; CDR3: CASSGRVNEQFF
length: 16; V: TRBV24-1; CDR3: CATSDTTRTGANVLTF
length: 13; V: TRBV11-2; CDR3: CASSPLVDYGYTF